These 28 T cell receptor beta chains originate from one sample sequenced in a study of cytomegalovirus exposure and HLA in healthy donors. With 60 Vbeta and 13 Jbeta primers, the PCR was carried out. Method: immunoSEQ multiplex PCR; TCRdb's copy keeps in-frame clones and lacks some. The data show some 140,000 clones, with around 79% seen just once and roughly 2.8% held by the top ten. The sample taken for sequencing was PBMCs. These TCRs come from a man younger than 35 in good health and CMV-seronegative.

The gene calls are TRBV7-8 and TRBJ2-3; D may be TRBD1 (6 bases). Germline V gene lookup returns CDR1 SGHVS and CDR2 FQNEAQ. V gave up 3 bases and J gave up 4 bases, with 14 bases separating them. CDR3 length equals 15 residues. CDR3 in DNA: TGTGCCAGCAGCTTCGGTGGGGGCAAGGCAGATACGCAGTATTTT. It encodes CASSFGGGKADTQYF.

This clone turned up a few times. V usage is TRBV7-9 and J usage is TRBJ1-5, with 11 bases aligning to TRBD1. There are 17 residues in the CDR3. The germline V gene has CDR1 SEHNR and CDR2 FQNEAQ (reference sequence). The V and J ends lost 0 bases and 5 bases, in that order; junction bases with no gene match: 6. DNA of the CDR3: TGTGCCAGCAGCTTAGCGGGACAGGGGGGTCGGGATCAGCCCCAGCATTTT. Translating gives CASSLAGQGGRDQPQHF.

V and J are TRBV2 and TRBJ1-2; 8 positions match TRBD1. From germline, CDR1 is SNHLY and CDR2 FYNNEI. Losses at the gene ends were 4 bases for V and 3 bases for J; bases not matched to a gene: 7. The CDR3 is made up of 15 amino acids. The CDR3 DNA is TGTGCCAGCAGTGCCCGACAGGGGTTAGACTATGGCTACACCTTC. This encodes CASSARQGLDYGYTF.

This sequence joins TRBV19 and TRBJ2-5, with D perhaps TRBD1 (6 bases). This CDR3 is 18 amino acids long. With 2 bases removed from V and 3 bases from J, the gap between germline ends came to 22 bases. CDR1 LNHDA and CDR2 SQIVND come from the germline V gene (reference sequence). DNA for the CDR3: TGTGCCAGTAGTATATTTTACATTGGACAGACCGAGAAAGAGACCCAGTACTTC. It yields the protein CASSIFYIGQTEKETQYF. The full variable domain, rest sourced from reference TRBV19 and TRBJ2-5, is DGGITQSPKYLFRKEGQNVTLSCEQNLNHDAMYWYRQDPGQGLRLIYYSQIVNDFQKGDIAEGYSVSREKKESFPLTVTSAQKNPTAFYLCASSIFYIGQTEKETQYFGPGTRLLVL.

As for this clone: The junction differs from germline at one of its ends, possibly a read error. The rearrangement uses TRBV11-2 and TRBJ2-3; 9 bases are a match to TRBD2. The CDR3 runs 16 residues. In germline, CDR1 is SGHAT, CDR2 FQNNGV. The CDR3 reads CASSLGASGVTDRQYF. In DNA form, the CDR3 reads TGTGCCAGCAGCTTAGGTGCTAGCGGGGTGACAGATAGGCAGTATTTT.

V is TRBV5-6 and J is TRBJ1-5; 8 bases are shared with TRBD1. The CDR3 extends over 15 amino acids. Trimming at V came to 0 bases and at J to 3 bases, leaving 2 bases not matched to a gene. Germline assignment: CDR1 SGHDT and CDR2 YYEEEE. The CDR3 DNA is TGTGCCAGCAGCTTGGGGGACAGGATCAATCAGCCCCAGCATTTT. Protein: CASSLGDRINQPQHF.

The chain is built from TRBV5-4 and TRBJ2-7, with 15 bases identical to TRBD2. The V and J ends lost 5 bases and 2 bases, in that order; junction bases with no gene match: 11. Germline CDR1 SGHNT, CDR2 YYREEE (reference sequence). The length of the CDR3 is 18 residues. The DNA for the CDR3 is TGTGCCAGCAGGGCAGGACTAGCGGGGGGGCCCGGCGCCTACGAGCAGTACTTC. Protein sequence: CASRAGLAGGPGAYEQYF.

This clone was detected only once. CDR3 sequence (DNA): TGTGCCAGCAGCCAAGATTTTGGACAGGCTTTCTATGGCTACACCTTC. Protein product: CASSQDFGQAFYGYTF. The chain has TRBV14 and TRBJ1-2; 7 bases are a match to TRBD1. Germline CDR1 is SGHDN and CDR2 is FVKESK. Germline trimming cut 0 bases from V and 4 bases from J; bases unmatched to any gene: 8. The CDR3 length is 16 residues. The whole variable domain, remainder taken from reference TRBV14 and TRBJ1-2, is EAGVTQFPSHSVIEKGQTVTLRCDPISGHDNLYWYRRVMGKEIKFLLHFVKESKQDESGMPNNRFLAERTGGTYSTLKVQPAELEDSGVYFCASSQDFGQAFYGYTFGSGTRLTVV.

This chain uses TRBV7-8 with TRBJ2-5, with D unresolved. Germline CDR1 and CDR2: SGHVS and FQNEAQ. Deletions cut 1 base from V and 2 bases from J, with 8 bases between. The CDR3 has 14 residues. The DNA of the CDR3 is TGTGCCAGCAGCTTAGGCACAATACAAGAGACCCAGTACTTC. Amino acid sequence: CASSLGTIQETQYF.

The CDR3 coding sequence is TGCGCCAGCAGCTTGGGGCATCCAGGGGCCTCCTACAATGAGCAGTTCTTC. Encoded protein: CASSLGHPGASYNEQFF. V gene TRBV5-1 combines with J gene TRBJ2-1; tentative D call: TRBD1 (6 bases). The germline V gene encodes CDR1 SGHRS and CDR2 YFSETQ. This CDR3 contains 17 residues. Trimming removed 0 bases from V and 0 bases from J, with 13 bases in between.

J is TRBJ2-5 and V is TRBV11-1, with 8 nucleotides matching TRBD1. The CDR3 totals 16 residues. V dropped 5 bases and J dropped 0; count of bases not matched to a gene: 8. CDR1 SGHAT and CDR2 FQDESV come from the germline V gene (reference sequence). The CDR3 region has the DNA TGTGCCAGCAGCATACAGGGGGGCCTGTACCAAGAGACCCAGTACTTC. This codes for CASSIQGGLYQETQYF.

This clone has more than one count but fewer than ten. The CDR3 loop is CASSQTGIPSSYEQYF. Here the CDR3 DNA reads TGTGCCAGCAGCCAAACCGGGATACCGAGCTCCTACGAGCAGTACTTC. The J gene is TRBJ2-7, the V gene TRBV4-2; the D gene is possibly TRBD2 (5 bases). The V end was cut by 2 bases, the J end by 0 bases, with 14 bases between. Per germline, CDR1 LGHNA and CDR2 YNFKEQ. The CDR3 has 16 amino acids.

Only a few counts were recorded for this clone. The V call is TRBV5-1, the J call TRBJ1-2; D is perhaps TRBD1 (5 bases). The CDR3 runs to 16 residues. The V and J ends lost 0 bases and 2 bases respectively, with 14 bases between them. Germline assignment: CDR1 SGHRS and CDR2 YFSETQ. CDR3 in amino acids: CASSLAYIGGNYGYTF. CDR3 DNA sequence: TGCGCCAGCAGCTTGGCCTACATTGGGGGGAACTATGGCTACACCTTC.

CDR3 in amino acids: CASSLATGFAYGYTF. CDR3 nucleotides: TGCGCCAGCAGCTTGGCCACGGGTTTTGCCTATGGCTACACCTTC. The genes are TRBV5-1 and TRBJ1-2; D call uncertain. The germline gives CDR1 SGHRS, CDR2 YFSETQ. CDR3 length: 15 residues. V was trimmed by 0 bases and J by 4 bases, leaving 13 bases between them.

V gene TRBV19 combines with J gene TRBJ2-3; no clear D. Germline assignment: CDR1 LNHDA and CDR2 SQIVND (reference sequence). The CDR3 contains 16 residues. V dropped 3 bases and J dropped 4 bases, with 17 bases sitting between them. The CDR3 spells CASSILGSTAPDTQYF. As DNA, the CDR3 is TGTGCCAGTAGTATTCTCGGGTCGACGGCCCCAGATACGCAGTATTTT.

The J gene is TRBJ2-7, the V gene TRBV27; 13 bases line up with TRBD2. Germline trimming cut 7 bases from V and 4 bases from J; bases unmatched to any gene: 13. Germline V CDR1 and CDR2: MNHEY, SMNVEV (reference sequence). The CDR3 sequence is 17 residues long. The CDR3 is CASNDLLPTSGGYEQYV. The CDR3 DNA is TGTGCCAGCAATGATCTACTACCGACTAGCGGGGGGTACGAGCAGTACGTC.

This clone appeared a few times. The CDR3 loop is CASSPKGQAYTGELFF. The CDR3 DNA follows: TGTGCCAGCAGCCCGAAGGGACAGGCTTACACCGGGGAGCTGTTTTTT. The chain couples TRBV7-9 to TRBJ2-2, with TRBD1 matching 8 bases. The germline CDR1 and CDR2 sequences are SEHNR and FQNEAQ (reference sequence). The CDR3 sequence is 16 residues long. V shed 5 bases, J shed 3 bases, and the junction held 8 bases outside the gene matches.

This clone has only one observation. CDR3 region: CASSIVGAGRAFF. CDR3 nucleotide sequence: TGTGCCAGTAGTATAGTTGGGGCAGGGCGGGCTTTCTTT. The chain uses TRBV19 and TRBJ1-1; maybe TRBD1 (5 bases). The CDR3 has 13 residues. The V end was cut by 1 base, the J end by 11 bases, with 14 bases between. The V gene's germline CDR1 is LNHDA and CDR2 SQIVND (reference sequence).

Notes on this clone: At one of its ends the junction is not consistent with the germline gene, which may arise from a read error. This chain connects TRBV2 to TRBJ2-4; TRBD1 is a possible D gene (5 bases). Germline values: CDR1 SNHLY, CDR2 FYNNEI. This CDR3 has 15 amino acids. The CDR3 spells CASSDHGRAKNSQYF. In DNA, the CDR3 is TGTGCCAGCAGTGATCATGGCAGGGCCAAAAACAGTCAGTACTTC.

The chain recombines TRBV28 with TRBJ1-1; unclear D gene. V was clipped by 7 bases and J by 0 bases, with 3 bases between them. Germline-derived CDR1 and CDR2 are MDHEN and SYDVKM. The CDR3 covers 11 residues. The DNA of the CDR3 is TGTGCCAGCACTCTGAACACTGAAGCTTTCTTT. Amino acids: CASTLNTEAFF.

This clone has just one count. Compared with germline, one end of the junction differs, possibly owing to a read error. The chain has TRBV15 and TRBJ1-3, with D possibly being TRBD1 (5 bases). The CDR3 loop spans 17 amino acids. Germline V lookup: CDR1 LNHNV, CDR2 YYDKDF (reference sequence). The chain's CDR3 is CATSSHYTRASGNTIYF. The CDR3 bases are TGTGCAACCAGCAGCCATTACACCAGGGCCTCTGGAAACACCATATATTTT.

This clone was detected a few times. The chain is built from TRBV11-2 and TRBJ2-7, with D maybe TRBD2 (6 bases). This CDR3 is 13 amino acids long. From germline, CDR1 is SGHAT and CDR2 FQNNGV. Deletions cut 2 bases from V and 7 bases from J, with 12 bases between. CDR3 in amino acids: CASSLPPAGEQYF. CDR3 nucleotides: TGTGCCAGCAGCTTACCCCCCGCGGGAGAGCAGTACTTC. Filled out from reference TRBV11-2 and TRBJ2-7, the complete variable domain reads EAGVAQSPRYKIIEKRQSVAFWCNPISGHATLYWYQQILGQGPKLLIQFQNNGVVDDSQLPKDRFSAERLKGVDSTLKIQPAKLEDSAVYLCASSLPPAGEQYFGPGTRLTVT.

The CDR3 nucleotides read TGTGCCAGTAGTAAATCAGGGGCCTATGGCTACACCTTC. Translated, it gives CASSKSGAYGYTF. This chain connects TRBV19 to TRBJ1-2; D perhaps matches TRBD1 (6 bases). Germline CDR1 and CDR2: LNHDA and SQIVND (reference sequence). The CDR3 is 13 residues long. V was cut by 4 bases and J by 4 bases, with 10 bases left in between.

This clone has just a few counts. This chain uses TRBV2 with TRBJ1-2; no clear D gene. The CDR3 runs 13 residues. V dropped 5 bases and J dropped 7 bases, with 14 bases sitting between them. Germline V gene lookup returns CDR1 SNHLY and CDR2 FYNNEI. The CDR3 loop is CASSLSPPGGYTF. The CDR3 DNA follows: TGTGCCAGCAGTCTCAGTCCTCCAGGTGGCTACACCTTC.

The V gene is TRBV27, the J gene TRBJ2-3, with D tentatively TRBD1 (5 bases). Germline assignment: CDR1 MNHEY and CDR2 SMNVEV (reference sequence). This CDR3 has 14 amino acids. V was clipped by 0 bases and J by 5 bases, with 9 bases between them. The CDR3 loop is CASSLSGQGDTQYF. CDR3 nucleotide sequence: TGTGCCAGCAGTTTATCGGGGCAGGGAGATACGCAGTATTTT.

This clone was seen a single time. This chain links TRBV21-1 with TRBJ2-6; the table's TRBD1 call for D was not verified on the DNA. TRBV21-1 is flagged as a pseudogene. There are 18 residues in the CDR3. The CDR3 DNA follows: TGTGCCAGCAGCAAGTGGGGGCCCCGAACCTCTGGGGCCAACGTCCTGACTTTC. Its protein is CASSKWGPRTSGANVLTF.

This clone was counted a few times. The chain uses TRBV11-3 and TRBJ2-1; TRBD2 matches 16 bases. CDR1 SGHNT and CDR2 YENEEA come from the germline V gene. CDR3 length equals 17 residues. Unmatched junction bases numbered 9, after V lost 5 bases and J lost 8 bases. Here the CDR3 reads CASSRRGLAGGRDEQFF. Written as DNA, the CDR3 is TGTGCCAGCAGCCGGAGGGGACTAGCGGGGGGGCGGGATGAGCAGTTCTTC.

The CDR3 sequence: CASSYGTGGQYEQYF. DNA for the CDR3: TGTGCCAGCAGCTATGGGACAGGAGGGCAGTACGAGCAGTACTTC. The J gene is TRBJ2-7, the V gene TRBV6-5, with 8 bases that match TRBD1. The germline CDR1 and CDR2 sequences are MNHEY and SVGAGI. V lost 6 bases and J lost 4; bases outside the gene matches: 11. The CDR3 consists of 15 residues.